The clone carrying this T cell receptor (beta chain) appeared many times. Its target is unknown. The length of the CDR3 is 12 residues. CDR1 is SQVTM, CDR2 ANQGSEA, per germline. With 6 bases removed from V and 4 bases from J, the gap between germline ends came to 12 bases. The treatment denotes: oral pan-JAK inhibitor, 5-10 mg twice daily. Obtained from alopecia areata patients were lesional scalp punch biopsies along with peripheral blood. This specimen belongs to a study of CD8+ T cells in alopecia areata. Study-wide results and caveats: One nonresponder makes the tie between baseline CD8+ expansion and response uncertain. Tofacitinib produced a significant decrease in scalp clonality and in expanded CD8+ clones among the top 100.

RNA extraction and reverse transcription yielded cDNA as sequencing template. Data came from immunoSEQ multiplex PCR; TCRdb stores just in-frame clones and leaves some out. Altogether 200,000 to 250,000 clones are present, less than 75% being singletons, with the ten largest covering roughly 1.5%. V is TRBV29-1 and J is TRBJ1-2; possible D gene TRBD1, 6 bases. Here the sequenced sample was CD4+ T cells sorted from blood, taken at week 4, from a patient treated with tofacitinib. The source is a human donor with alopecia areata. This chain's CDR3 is CSVAGAGYGYTF. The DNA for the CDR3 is TGCAGCGTCGCAGGGGCGGGCTATGGCTACACCTTC.